There are a few counts of the clone carrying this T cell receptor beta chain. The data originate from a study of blood T cell repertoires in COVID-19. Study details: Samples taken during acute and convalescent COVID-19 were collected in the United States, Italy and Spain. T cells, B-cell-depleted T cells, or PBMCs supplied cDNA or gDNA.

Trimming stripped 4 bases from V and 5 bases from J, with 10 bases between. The CDR3 consists of 13 residues. CDR1 SGDLS and CDR2 YYNGEE come from the germline V gene. Authors' analysis steps: Estimation of nucleated cell counts was performed using reference gene primer amplification. Here immunoSEQ multiplex PCR was the method, and the copy in TCRdb shows in-frame clones only, minus some. D and trimming were read from the DNA, whereas the V and J calls and clone size are those reported in that table. The sample shows tens of thousands of clones, over 75% of them seen only once. This chain uses TRBV9 with TRBJ1-5; D call uncertain. Input material: peripheral blood. The TCR comes from a man older than 75 with acute or convalescent COVID-19. The DNA for the CDR3 is TGTGCCAGCAGCCAAAGGAGTGATCAGCCCCAGCATTTT. Its translation is CASSQRSDQPQHF.